Only a few counts were recorded for the clone carrying this TCR beta chain. Its antigen is still unknown. Germline V gene data show CDR1 as MNHEY and CDR2 as SVGAGI. The CDR3 runs 16 residues. V was shortened by 7 bases and J by 4 bases, with 20 bases between the two germline ends. TCRdb reprocessed the 5' RACE reads with MiXCR, giving one entry per CDR3 protein. The sample comprises under 450,000 distinct CDR3 sequences, less than 25% of which are singletons, and under 15% rests with the top ten. The data were taken from a study of T-cell memory formation after mild COVID-19. Study findings and constraints: There were some responding clones in pre-infection memory, which suggested that cross-reactive memory had joined.

V usage is TRBV6-5 and J usage is TRBJ2-1; D perhaps matches TRBD1 (10 bases). The sample consisted of PBMCs or a T cell subset sorted from them (not recorded which). This receptor was obtained from an adult woman who had mild COVID-19 (a few samples of this study predate the infection). Cell type and time point are not known. The CDR3 DNA is TGTGCCAGCACCAAGCGGGGGGACAGGGGATACAATGAGCAGTTCTTC. It codes for CASTKRGDRGYNEQFF.